This T cell receptor beta chain was recorded in a study of blood T cell repertoires in COVID-19. Study background: Collection of acute and convalescent COVID-19 samples took place in the United States, Italy and Spain. Sources were T cells, B-cell-depleted T cells, or PBMCs; the material itself was cDNA or gDNA.

The table came from immunoSEQ multiplex PCR; TCRdb's copy has only in-frame clones and leaves some out. The repertoire consists of almost 250,000 clones, with more than 70% occurring once and the leading ten covering approximately 6.2%. CDR1 and CDR2 (germline): MNHEY, SVGAGI. Trimming cost V 4 bases and J 10 bases; bases outside gene matches: 7. The CDR3 contains 15 residues. Sequenced material: peripheral blood. The sequence derives from a woman at least 80 years old with COVID-19, enrolled during active disease. The chain combines TRBV6-5 with TRBJ1-6; 10 bases map to TRBD1. CDR3 in DNA: TGTGCCAGCAGTTCCTCCGGGACAGGGGAGTCACCCCTCCACTTT. This codes for CASSSSGTGESPLHF.